One and the same sample provided the 18 T cell receptor beta chains below, sequenced in a study of shared T cell receptors in the human thymus. The method was immunoSEQ multiplex PCR; TCRdb's version includes in-frame clones alone and lacks a portion of them. The sample includes just under 550,000 clones, more than 75% of them seen just once. The data also belong to a second study, concerning human thymus T cells.

Sequenced: thymocytes. The receptors here all came from a boy younger than two with a congenital heart defect.

This rearrangement joins TRBV6-1 to TRBJ1-3; tentative D call: TRBD1 (6 bases). This CDR3 contains 15 residues. Germline V gives CDR1 MNHNS, CDR2 SASEGT. V was trimmed by 2 bases and J by 2 bases, leaving 10 bases between them. This CDR3 reads CASSETQGTGNTIYF. In DNA, the CDR3 is TGTGCCAGCAGTGAAACACAGGGAACTGGAAACACCATATATTTT.

This chain joins TRBV29-1 and TRBJ1-1; 10 positions match TRBD1. V lost 3 bases and J lost 5; bases outside the gene matches: 9. This CDR3 region has 15 residues. In germline, CDR1 is SQVTM, CDR2 ANQGSEA. This chain's CDR3 is CSVDTPGTGATEAFF. The DNA for the CDR3 is TGCAGCGTTGATACCCCCGGGACAGGGGCGACTGAAGCTTTCTTT.

The gene calls are TRBV5-4 and TRBJ2-7, with 10 bases lining up with TRBD2. The length of the CDR3 is 16 residues. Germline values: CDR1 SGHNT, CDR2 YYREEE (reference sequence). Losses at the gene ends were 4 bases for V and 0 bases for J; bases not matched to a gene: 7. The CDR3 nucleotides read TGTGCCAGCAGCACTCGGACTAGCGGTAGCTCCTACGAGCAGTACTTC. It codes for CASSTRTSGSSYEQYF. Full variable domain (remainder filled in from reference TRBV5-4 and TRBJ2-7): ETGVTQSPTHLIKTRGQQVTLRCSSQSGHNTVSWYQQALGQGPQFIFQYYREEENGRGNFPPRFSGLQFPNYSSELNVNALELDDSALYLCASSTRTSGSSYEQYFGPGTRLTVT.

DNA of the CDR3: TGTGCCAGCTCACGTCGTAGGGGGCTGGGGTACAATGAGCAGTTCTTC. Amino acids: CASSRRRGLGYNEQFF. The chain joins TRBV18 to TRBJ2-1; 7 bases map to TRBD1. V gave up 4 bases and J gave up 4 bases; unmatched junction bases: 10. The CDR3 spans 16 residues. Germline CDR1 and CDR2: KGHSH and LQKENI.

The V call is TRBV7-9, the J call TRBJ1-2, with D possibly TRBD1 on 6 matching bases. Germline values: CDR1 SEHNR, CDR2 FQNEAQ (reference sequence). V was clipped by 5 bases and J by 7 bases, with 14 bases between them. The CDR3 consists of 13 residues. CDR3 sequence reads: CASSHKGVVGYTF. DNA for the CDR3: TGTGCCAGCAGCCACAAGGGGGTGGTTGGCTACACCTTC.

The V gene is TRBV4-2, the J gene TRBJ2-7; the match to TRBD1 covers 9 bases. Trimming at V came to 3 bases and at J to 6 bases, leaving 3 bases not matched to a gene. Germline-derived CDR1 and CDR2 are LGHNA and YNFKEQ. The CDR3 consists of 13 residues. The CDR3 is CASSQGTGTEQYF. CDR3 in DNA: TGTGCCAGCAGCCAGGGGACAGGGACCGAGCAGTACTTC.

The rearrangement joins TRBV4-2 to TRBJ1-3; the match to TRBD1 covers 9 bases. The CDR3 sequence is 16 residues long. Germline-derived CDR1 and CDR2 are LGHNA and YNFKEQ. V dropped 1 base and J dropped 5; count of bases not matched to a gene: 6. In DNA, the CDR3 is TGTGCCAGCAGCCAAGGTGGACAGGGGAGGCGAAACACCATATATTTT. It specifies CASSQGGQGRRNTIYF.

This chain uses TRBV7-2 with TRBJ2-7, with 11 bases fitting TRBD2. V shed 1 base, J shed 6 bases, and the junction held 11 bases outside the gene matches. Germline CDR1 is SGHTA and CDR2 is FQGNSA. The CDR3 consists of 17 residues. CDR3 sequence reads: CASSLGVGSGRALEQYF. The CDR3, as DNA: TGTGCCAGCAGCTTAGGGGTGGGTAGCGGGAGGGCCCTCGAGCAGTACTTC. The full variable domain, its missing parts supplied by reference TRBV7-2 and TRBJ2-7, is GAGVSQSPSNKVTEKGKDVELRCDPISGHTALYWYRQSLGQGLEFLIYFQGNSAPDKSGLPSDRFSAERTGGSVSTLTIQRTQQEDSAVYLCASSLGVGSGRALEQYFGPGTRLTVT.

This clone has just a few counts. The chain is built from TRBV28 and TRBJ1-4; D is possibly TRBD1 (5 bases). From germline, CDR1 is MDHEN and CDR2 SYDVKM. The CDR3 extends over 15 amino acids. V lost 0 bases and J lost 6, with 11 bases in between. In nucleotides, the CDR3 is TGTGCCAGCAGTTTATGGCAGGGTAGGGATGAAAAACTGTTTTTT. It yields the protein CASSLWQGRDEKLFF.

The rearrangement joins TRBV7-3 to TRBJ2-7; D is unresolved. CDR1 is SGHTA and CDR2 is FQGTGA in the germline V gene. The CDR3 spans 13 residues. Trimming cost V 1 base and J 2 bases, with 6 bases left between them. The CDR3 nucleotides are TGTGCCAGCAGCTTAAGGCCCGCCTACGAGCAGTACTTC. The encoded protein is CASSLRPAYEQYF.

The CDR3 sequence: CSAPWENEQFF. The CDR3 bases are TGCAGTGCTCCGTGGGAGAATGAGCAGTTCTTC. The J gene is TRBJ2-1, the V gene TRBV20-1, with D maybe TRBD2 (5 bases). V lost 5 bases and J lost 7, with 9 bases in between. The CDR3 spans 11 residues. Germline V lookup: CDR1 DFQATT, CDR2 SNEGSKA (reference sequence).

The chain has TRBV19 and TRBJ2-7; unclear D gene. This CDR3 has 13 residues. V lost 3 bases, J lost 3 bases, and 9 bases lay in between. The germline gives CDR1 LNHDA, CDR2 SQIVND (reference sequence). Here the CDR3 DNA reads TGTGCCAGTAGTATTCCCAACGGCTACGAGCAGTACTTC. It specifies CASSIPNGYEQYF.

This clone has just a few counts. The CDR3 sequence: CASSIGYPQGSIAKNIQYF. CDR3 nucleotide sequence: TGTGCCAGTAGTATAGGGTACCCCCAGGGCTCAATAGCCAAAAACATTCAGTACTTC. The genes are TRBV19 and TRBJ2-4, with a possible D match to TRBD1 (5 bases). The germline V gene encodes CDR1 LNHDA and CDR2 SQIVND (reference sequence). The CDR3 spans 19 residues. Trimming removed 1 base from V and 0 bases from J, with 19 bases in between.

This chain uses TRBV10-3 with TRBJ2-2; 10 positions match TRBD1. This CDR3 contains 19 residues. Germline V gene sequence: CDR1 ENHRY, CDR2 SYGVKD. With 5 bases clipped from V and 1 base from J, the junction kept 13 bases outside the gene matches. The CDR3 nucleotides read TGTGCCATCAGTTTGGCTCCGGGACAGGGGATGGTGAACACCGGGGAGCTGTTTTTT. This translates into CAISLAPGQGMVNTGELFF.

This chain uses TRBV27 with TRBJ1-4, with a weak D call TRBD1 (6 bases). Trimming took 5 bases from V and 6 from J, leaving 16 bases between them. Per germline, CDR1 MNHEY and CDR2 SMNVEV (reference sequence). This CDR3 is built from 15 residues. This chain's CDR3 is CASSPNRERDEKLFF. In DNA form, the CDR3 reads TGTGCCAGCAGTCCAAACAGGGAGCGAGATGAAAAACTGTTTTTT.

CDR3 protein: CASSPRRGKDEQFF. In nucleotides, the CDR3 is TGTGCCAGCAGCCCCCGGCGGGGGAAAGATGAGCAGTTCTTC. The genes are TRBV11-3 and TRBJ2-1, with 7 bases identical to TRBD2. The CDR3 runs to 14 residues. Germline CDR1 SGHNT, CDR2 YENEEA. The V segment lost 5 bases and the J segment 8 bases; nucleotides outside the gene matches: 9.

This sequence joins TRBV5-4 and TRBJ1-2; D is ambiguous. Deletions cut 0 bases from V and 5 bases from J, with 14 bases between. Germline V CDR1 and CDR2: SGHNT, YYREEE (reference sequence). The CDR3 is 15 residues long. The CDR3 coding sequence is TGTGCCAGCAGCTTGGGGAGGCTCCAGTTATATGGCTACACCTTC. Translated, it gives CASSLGRLQLYGYTF. Based on the CDR3 plus reference TRBV5-4 and TRBJ1-2, the full variable domain is ETGVTQSPTHLIKTRGQQVTLRCSSQSGHNTVSWYQQALGQGPQFIFQYYREEENGRGNFPPRFSGLQFPNYSSELNVNALELDDSALYLCASSLGRLQLYGYTFGSGTRLTVV.

This chain connects TRBV30 to TRBJ2-1; no clear D gene. The CDR3 has 11 amino acids. Germline V gives CDR1 GTSNPN, CDR2 SVGIG (reference sequence). Trimming stripped 5 bases from V and 3 bases from J, with 5 bases between. DNA for the CDR3: TGTGCCTGGGGCCTCTACAATGAGCAGTTCTTC. It yields the protein CAWGLYNEQFF.